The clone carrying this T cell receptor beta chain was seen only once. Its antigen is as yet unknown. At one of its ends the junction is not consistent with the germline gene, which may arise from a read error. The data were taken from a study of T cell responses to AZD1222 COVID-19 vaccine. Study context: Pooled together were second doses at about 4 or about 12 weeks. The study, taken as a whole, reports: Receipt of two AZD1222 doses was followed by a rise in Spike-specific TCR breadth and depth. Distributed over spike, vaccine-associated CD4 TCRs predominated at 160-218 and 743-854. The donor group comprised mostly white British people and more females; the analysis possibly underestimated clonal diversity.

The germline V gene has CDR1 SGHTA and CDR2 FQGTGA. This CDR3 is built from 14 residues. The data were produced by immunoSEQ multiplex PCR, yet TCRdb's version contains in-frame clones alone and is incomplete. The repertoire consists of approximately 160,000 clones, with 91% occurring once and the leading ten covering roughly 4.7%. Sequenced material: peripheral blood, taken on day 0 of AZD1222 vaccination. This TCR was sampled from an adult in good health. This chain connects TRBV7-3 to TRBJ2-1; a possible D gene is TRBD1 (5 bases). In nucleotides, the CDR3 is TGTGCCAGCAGCTTAAGTCAGGGCGACAACGAGCAGTTCTTC. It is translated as CASSLSQGDNEQFF.